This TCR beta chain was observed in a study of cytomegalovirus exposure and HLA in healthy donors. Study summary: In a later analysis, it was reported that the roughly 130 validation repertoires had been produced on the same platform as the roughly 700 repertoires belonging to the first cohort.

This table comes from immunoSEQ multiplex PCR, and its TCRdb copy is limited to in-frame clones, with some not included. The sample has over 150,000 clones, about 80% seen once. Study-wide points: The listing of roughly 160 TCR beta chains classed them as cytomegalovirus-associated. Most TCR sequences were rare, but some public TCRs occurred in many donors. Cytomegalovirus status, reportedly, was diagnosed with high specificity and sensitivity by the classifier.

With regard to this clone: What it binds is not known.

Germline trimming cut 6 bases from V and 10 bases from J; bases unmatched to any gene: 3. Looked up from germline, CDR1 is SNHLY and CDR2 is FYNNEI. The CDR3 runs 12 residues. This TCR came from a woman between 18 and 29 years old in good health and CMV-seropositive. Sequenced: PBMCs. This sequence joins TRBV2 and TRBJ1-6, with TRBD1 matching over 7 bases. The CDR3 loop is CASSDRDSPLHF. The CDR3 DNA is TGTGCCAGCAGCGACAGGGACTCACCCCTCCACTTT.